The rows below give T cell receptor beta chains drawn from one sample of a study of blood T cell repertoires in COVID-19. Assay used: immunoSEQ multiplex PCR; TCRdb lists only in-frame clones, some missing. The sample consists of around 300,000 clones, about 90% of them appearing once. The specimen sequenced was PBMCs or T cells enriched from blood (not recorded which). The receptors derive from an older woman who had recovered from COVID-19. Both conserved end residues are part of each CDR3. The order of the fields is CDR3 length, clone size, D gene, J gene, V gene, CDR3 protein, CDR3 DNA. A D gene is named only where the DNA matches it firmly. Some rows have no size entry. The others give once, few or many, or a class for an expanded clone.

cdr3_length: 12
clone_size: .
d_call: .
j_call: TRBJ2-3
v_call: TRBV5-1
cdr3_aa: CASSPTVDTQYF
cdr3_nt: TGCGCCAGCAGCCCCACGGTGGATACGCAGTATTTT

cdr3_length: 15
clone_size: .
d_call: TRBD1
j_call: TRBJ1-2
v_call: TRBV20-1
cdr3_aa: CSASHRQGGNYGYTF
cdr3_nt: TGCAGTGCTAGTCACCGACAGGGCGGTAACTATGGCTACACCTTC

cdr3_length: 13
clone_size: .
d_call: .
j_call: TRBJ1-1
v_call: TRBV27
cdr3_aa: CASTVVMNTEAFF
cdr3_nt: TGTGCCAGCACGGTGGTGATGAACACTGAAGCTTTCTTT

cdr3_length: 14
clone_size: .
d_call: TRBD2
j_call: TRBJ2-7
v_call: TRBV6-5
cdr3_aa: CASTLSGDSYEQYF
cdr3_nt: TGTGCCAGCACTCTTAGCGGGGACTCCTACGAGCAGTACTTC

cdr3_length: 16
clone_size: .
d_call: TRBD1
j_call: TRBJ2-1
v_call: TRBV3-1/TRBV3-2
cdr3_aa: CASSHLLGRGHHEQFF
cdr3_nt: TGTGCCAGCAGCCACCTCCTCGGCAGGGGGCACCATGAGCAGTTCTTC

cdr3_length: 14
clone_size: few
d_call: TRBD1
j_call: TRBJ1-2
v_call: TRBV20-1
cdr3_aa: CSASEGQGGYGYTF
cdr3_nt: TGCAGTGCTAGTGAGGGACAGGGAGGTTATGGCTACACCTTC

cdr3_length: 15
clone_size: .
d_call: .
j_call: TRBJ1-5
v_call: TRBV6-5
cdr3_aa: CASSPGVGSNQPQHF
cdr3_nt: TGTGCCAGCAGTCCCGGAGTAGGTAGCAATCAGCCCCAGCATTTT

cdr3_length: 14
clone_size: .
d_call: .
j_call: TRBJ2-7
v_call: TRBV11-2
cdr3_aa: CASQQAGFVHEQYF
cdr3_nt: TGTGCCAGCCAGCAGGCAGGGTTCGTCCACGAGCAGTACTTC

cdr3_length: 14
clone_size: few
d_call: TRBD1
j_call: TRBJ1-4
v_call: TRBV5-1
cdr3_aa: CASSSGTGDEKLFF
cdr3_nt: TGCGCCAGCAGCTCCGGGACAGGGGATGAAAAACTGTTTTTT

cdr3_length: 20
clone_size: .
d_call: TRBD1
j_call: TRBJ1-3
v_call: TRBV9
cdr3_aa: CASSVQAGTGSFSSGNTIYF
cdr3_nt: TGTGCCAGCAGCGTACAAGCCGGGACAGGGTCTTTCTCAAGTGGAAACACCATATATTTT

cdr3_length: 13
clone_size: .
d_call: .
j_call: TRBJ1-1
v_call: TRBV6-4
cdr3_aa: CASSDENGSEAFF
cdr3_nt: TGTGCCAGCAGTGACGAGAACGGGTCTGAAGCTTTCTTT

cdr3_length: 16
clone_size: .
d_call: TRBD1
j_call: TRBJ2-7
v_call: TRBV6-1
cdr3_aa: CASSESIWTGTYEQYF
cdr3_nt: TGTGCCAGCAGTGAGTCTATCTGGACAGGCACCTACGAGCAGTACTTC

cdr3_length: 15
clone_size: few
d_call: .
j_call: TRBJ1-6
v_call: TRBV2
cdr3_aa: CASSENSWYNSPLHF
cdr3_nt: TGTGCCAGCAGTGAGAACAGCTGGTATAATTCACCCCTCCACTTT

cdr3_length: 14
clone_size: .
d_call: .
j_call: TRBJ1-1
v_call: TRBV28
cdr3_aa: CASRRGVLGTEAFF
cdr3_nt: TGTGCCAGCAGACGGGGGGTGTTGGGCACTGAAGCTTTCTTT

cdr3_length: 16
clone_size: once
d_call: .
j_call: TRBJ2-5
v_call: TRBV7-2
cdr3_aa: CASSTGGRGVGETQYF
cdr3_nt: TGTGCCAGCAGCACAGGGGGGAGGGGAGTTGGGGAGACCCAGTACTTC

cdr3_length: 16
clone_size: .
d_call: .
j_call: TRBJ1-5
v_call: TRBV28
cdr3_aa: CASSLFGGISNQPQHF
cdr3_nt: TGTGCCAGCAGTTTATTCGGGGGGATAAGCAATCAGCCCCAGCATTTT

cdr3_length: 14
clone_size: once
d_call: .
j_call: TRBJ2-5
v_call: TRBV2
cdr3_aa: CASSEALPESRKYF
cdr3_nt: TGTGCCAGCAGTGAAGCGCTTCCGGAGAGTAGGAAGTACTTC

cdr3_length: 15
clone_size: .
d_call: TRBD2
j_call: TRBJ2-1
v_call: TRBV19
cdr3_aa: CASRGSGRSPGEQFF
cdr3_nt: TGTGCCAGTAGAGGTAGCGGGAGGTCCCCGGGGGAGCAGTTCTTC

cdr3_length: 12
clone_size: .
d_call: .
j_call: TRBJ1-2
v_call: TRBV28
cdr3_aa: CASNQGNYGYTF
cdr3_nt: TGTGCCAGCAATCAGGGGAACTATGGCTACACCTTC

cdr3_length: 13
clone_size: .
d_call: .
j_call: TRBJ2-3
v_call: TRBV5-1
cdr3_aa: CASSSTSTDTQYF
cdr3_nt: TGCGCCAGCAGCTCTACTAGCACAGATACGCAGTATTTT

cdr3_length: 12
clone_size: .
d_call: .
j_call: TRBJ1-4
v_call: TRBV7-8
cdr3_aa: CASSPRNEKLFF
cdr3_nt: TGTGCCAGCAGCCCACGGAATGAAAAACTGTTTTTT

cdr3_length: 16
clone_size: .
d_call: TRBD2
j_call: TRBJ2-7
v_call: TRBV5-4
cdr3_aa: CASSSGLGLAVNEQYF
cdr3_nt: TGTGCCAGCAGCTCGGGATTAGGACTAGCGGTTAACGAGCAGTACTTC

cdr3_length: 14
clone_size: .
d_call: .
j_call: TRBJ1-1
v_call: TRBV5-1
cdr3_aa: CASSLGTWNTEAFF
cdr3_nt: TGCGCCAGCAGCTTGGGCACTTGGAACACTGAAGCTTTCTTT

cdr3_length: 13
clone_size: .
d_call: .
j_call: TRBJ2-1
v_call: TRBV19
cdr3_aa: CASSIGLRVEQFF
cdr3_nt: TGTGCCAGTAGTATAGGGTTGAGGGTTGAGCAGTTCTTC

cdr3_length: 14
clone_size: .
d_call: .
j_call: TRBJ1-2
v_call: TRBV7-9
cdr3_aa: CASSEDRANYGYTF
cdr3_nt: TGTGCCAGCAGCGAGGACAGAGCTAACTATGGCTACACCTTC

cdr3_length: 14
clone_size: .
d_call: .
j_call: TRBJ1-6
v_call: TRBV28
cdr3_aa: CASSPNVRNSPLHF
cdr3_nt: TGTGCCAGCAGCCCCAATGTGAGAAATTCACCCCTCCACTTT

cdr3_length: 16
clone_size: .
d_call: TRBD2
j_call: TRBJ2-1
v_call: TRBV13
cdr3_aa: CASSTRTSGPYNEQFF
cdr3_nt: TGTGCCAGCAGCACCCGGACTAGCGGACCCTACAATGAGCAGTTCTTC

cdr3_length: 15
clone_size: .
d_call: .
j_call: TRBJ2-5
v_call: TRBV3-1/TRBV3-2
cdr3_aa: CASSQTALGEETQYF
cdr3_nt: TGTGCCAGCAGCCAGACCGCGTTGGGAGAGGAGACCCAGTACTTC

cdr3_length: 15
clone_size: .
d_call: TRBD2
j_call: TRBJ2-7
v_call: TRBV28
cdr3_aa: CASSLSTSGRPEQYF
cdr3_nt: TGTGCCAGCAGTTTAAGTACTAGCGGGAGGCCCGAGCAGTACTTC

cdr3_length: 16
clone_size: once
d_call: .
j_call: TRBJ1-6
v_call: TRBV28
cdr3_aa: CASSLGGSSYNSPLHF
cdr3_nt: TGTGCCAGCAGTTTGGGCGGGAGCTCCTATAATTCACCCCTCCACTTT

cdr3_length: 16
clone_size: once
d_call: .
j_call: TRBJ2-6
v_call: TRBV5-8
cdr3_aa: CASTPRRSAGANVLTF
cdr3_nt: TGTGCCAGCACCCCTCGGCGGAGTGCTGGGGCCAACGTCCTGACTTTC

cdr3_length: 12
clone_size: .
d_call: TRBD2
j_call: TRBJ2-5
v_call: TRBV7-6
cdr3_aa: CASSPSGETQYF
cdr3_nt: TGTGCCAGCAGCCCTAGCGGGGAGACCCAGTACTTC

cdr3_length: 14
clone_size: .
d_call: .
j_call: TRBJ2-1
v_call: TRBV2
cdr3_aa: CARDRDSNYNEQFF
cdr3_nt: TGTGCCAGGGACCGGGACTCGAACTACAATGAGCAGTTCTTC

cdr3_length: 16
clone_size: .
d_call: .
j_call: TRBJ2-1
v_call: TRBV7-9
cdr3_aa: CASSTGWGAGDAEQFF
cdr3_nt: TGTGCCAGCAGCACGGGATGGGGTGCAGGGGACGCTGAGCAGTTCTTC

cdr3_length: 14
clone_size: .
d_call: TRBD1
j_call: TRBJ1-1
v_call: TRBV5-5
cdr3_aa: CASSTGEPGTEAFF
cdr3_nt: TGTGCCAGCAGCACAGGGGAACCGGGCACTGAAGCTTTCTTT

cdr3_length: 15
clone_size: .
d_call: TRBD1
j_call: TRBJ2-2
v_call: TRBV9
cdr3_aa: CASRSVTGGTGELFF
cdr3_nt: TGTGCCAGCAGGTCGGTGACAGGGGGCACCGGGGAGCTGTTTTTT

cdr3_length: 15
clone_size: few
d_call: TRBD2
j_call: TRBJ2-1
v_call: TRBV7-3
cdr3_aa: CASSNSGGSYNEQFF
cdr3_nt: TGTGCCAGCAGCAATAGCGGGGGCTCCTACAATGAGCAGTTCTTC

cdr3_length: 11
clone_size: once
d_call: .
j_call: TRBJ1-2
v_call: TRBV20-1
cdr3_aa: CSAALLDGYTF
cdr3_nt: TGCAGTGCCGCATTGTTAGATGGCTACACCTTC

cdr3_length: 17
clone_size: .
d_call: .
j_call: TRBJ2-7
v_call: TRBV5-5
cdr3_aa: CASSLARVGVGDDEQYF
cdr3_nt: TGTGCCAGCAGCTTGGCGCGTGTAGGGGTTGGAGACGACGAGCAGTACTTC

cdr3_length: 12
clone_size: .
d_call: .
j_call: TRBJ2-1
v_call: TRBV24-1
cdr3_aa: CATLGNGNEQFF
cdr3_nt: TGTGCCACCCTCGGGAATGGGAATGAGCAGTTCTTC

cdr3_length: 14
clone_size: .
d_call: .
j_call: TRBJ1-1
v_call: TRBV4-1
cdr3_aa: CASSQYLWNTEAFF
cdr3_nt: TGCGCCAGCAGCCAATATCTCTGGAACACTGAAGCTTTCTTT

cdr3_length: 20
clone_size: once
d_call: TRBD2
j_call: TRBJ2-1
v_call: TRBV10-3
cdr3_aa: CAISGRERTSGASSYNEQFF
cdr3_nt: TGTGCCATCAGTGGAAGGGAAAGGACTAGCGGGGCGAGCTCCTACAATGAGCAGTTCTTC

cdr3_length: 15
clone_size: few
d_call: TRBD1
j_call: TRBJ1-4
v_call: TRBV15
cdr3_aa: CATSIDRVGVEKLFF
cdr3_nt: TGTGCCACCAGCATAGACAGGGTAGGGGTTGAAAAACTGTTTTTT

cdr3_length: 13
clone_size: .
d_call: .
j_call: TRBJ1-2
v_call: TRBV12-3/TRBV12-4
cdr3_aa: CASSEDSHYGYTF
cdr3_nt: TGTGCCAGCAGTGAAGACAGCCACTATGGCTACACCTTC

cdr3_length: 15
clone_size: .
d_call: .
j_call: TRBJ1-1
v_call: TRBV5-1
cdr3_aa: CASSLYGQRNTEAFF
cdr3_nt: TGCGCCAGCAGCTTGTACGGACAGAGGAACACTGAAGCTTTCTTT

cdr3_length: 12
clone_size: .
d_call: .
j_call: TRBJ2-7
v_call: TRBV28
cdr3_aa: CASSVYSYEQYF
cdr3_nt: TGTGCCAGCAGCGTCTACAGTTACGAGCAGTACTTC

cdr3_length: 15
clone_size: .
d_call: TRBD2
j_call: TRBJ2-1
v_call: TRBV5-1
cdr3_aa: CASSSPGTSGAEQFF
cdr3_nt: TGCGCCAGCAGCTCCCCCGGGACTAGCGGAGCTGAGCAGTTCTTC

cdr3_length: 15
clone_size: .
d_call: TRBD1
j_call: TRBJ2-1
v_call: TRBV13
cdr3_aa: CASNIPGQGRREQFF
cdr3_nt: TGTGCCAGCAACATTCCGGGACAGGGAAGACGTGAGCAGTTCTTC

cdr3_length: 16
clone_size: few
d_call: TRBD2
j_call: TRBJ2-1
v_call: TRBV2
cdr3_aa: CASSHTGTSGTGEQFF
cdr3_nt: TGTGCCAGCAGTCATACCGGGACTAGCGGGACAGGTGAGCAGTTCTTC

cdr3_length: 14
clone_size: .
d_call: .
j_call: TRBJ1-3
v_call: TRBV3-1/TRBV3-2
cdr3_aa: CASSLVLSGNTIYF
cdr3_nt: TGTGCCAGCAGCCTCGTTCTTTCTGGAAACACCATATATTTT

cdr3_length: 11
clone_size: .
d_call: .
j_call: TRBJ1-3
v_call: TRBV29-1
cdr3_aa: CSVRSGNTIYF
cdr3_nt: TGCAGCGTTCGCTCTGGAAACACCATATATTTT

cdr3_length: 14
clone_size: few
d_call: .
j_call: TRBJ2-7
v_call: TRBV11-2
cdr3_aa: CASSLAPQGSEQYF
cdr3_nt: TGTGCCAGCAGCTTAGCCCCGCAGGGAAGCGAGCAGTACTTC

cdr3_length: 14
clone_size: .
d_call: TRBD1
j_call: TRBJ2-7
v_call: TRBV27
cdr3_aa: CASVDRGNSYEQYF
cdr3_nt: TGTGCCAGCGTTGACAGGGGGAACTCCTACGAGCAGTACTTC

cdr3_length: 11
clone_size: .
d_call: .
j_call: TRBJ2-5
v_call: TRBV21-1
cdr3_aa: CASKLGGTQYF
cdr3_nt: TGTGCCAGCAAGCTGGGGGGGACCCAGTACTTC